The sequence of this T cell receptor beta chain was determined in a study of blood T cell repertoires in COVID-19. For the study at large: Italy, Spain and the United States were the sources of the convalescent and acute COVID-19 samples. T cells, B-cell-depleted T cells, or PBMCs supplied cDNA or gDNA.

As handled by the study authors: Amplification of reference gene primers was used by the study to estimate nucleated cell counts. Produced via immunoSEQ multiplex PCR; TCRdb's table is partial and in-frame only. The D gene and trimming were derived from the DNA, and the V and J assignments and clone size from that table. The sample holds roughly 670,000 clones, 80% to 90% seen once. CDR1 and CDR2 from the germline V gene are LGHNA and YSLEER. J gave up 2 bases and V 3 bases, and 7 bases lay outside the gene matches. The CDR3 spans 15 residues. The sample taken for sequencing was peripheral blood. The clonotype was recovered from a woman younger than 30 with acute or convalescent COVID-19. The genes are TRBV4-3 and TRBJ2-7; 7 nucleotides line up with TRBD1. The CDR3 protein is CASSHLRDSPYEQYF. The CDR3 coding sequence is TGCGCCAGCAGCCACCTACGGGACAGCCCCTACGAGCAGTACTTC.